This T cell receptor beta chain was identified in a study of technical replicates of blood from a few donors. With 3 bases removed from V and 8 bases from J, the gap between germline ends came to 10 bases. The CDR3 has 12 amino acids. The germline V gene encodes CDR1 MDHEN and CDR2 SYDVKM. The method was immunoSEQ multiplex PCR; TCRdb's version includes in-frame clones alone and lacks a portion of them. The sample carries tens of thousands of clones, approximately 94% recorded once. This receptor was identified in a human donor in good health. Sequencing was carried out using T cells isolated from PBMCs. The rearrangement uses TRBV28 and TRBJ1-2; no clear D. CDR3 protein: CASSFGPEGYTF. The CDR3, as DNA: TGTGCCAGCAGTTTTGGGCCGGAAGGCTACACCTTC.